The next 22 T cell receptor beta chains were all read from a single sample in a study of identical twins (dated by TCRdb to the mid-2010s). The library was generated by 5' RACE. Instrument on record: Illumina HiSeq 2000. Using fastp trimming at Q25 and MiXCR clonotype assembly, TCRdb reanalyzed the public sequencing data and kept in-frame beta chains. Each entry is one CDR3 protein sequence, shown with its most common DNA and genes. This sample lists 1,800,000 or so distinct CDR3 sequences; less than 40% were detected once. The ten largest make up around 0.25% of the sample. The sequenced material came from cord blood. These receptors originate from a newborn girl in good health.

The chain joins TRBV28 to TRBJ2-1; 11 positions match TRBD2. This CDR3 is built from 15 residues. Germline CDR1 is MDHEN and CDR2 is SYDVKM. V lost 6 bases to trimming and J lost 6 bases; unmatched junction nucleotides: 7. The CDR3 DNA sequence: TGTGCCAGCAGACCCTTTAGCGGGAGGGCCAATGAGCAGTTCTTC. Encoded protein: CASRPFSGRANEQFF.

V usage is TRBV12-3 or TRBV12-4 and J usage is TRBJ2-2; 9 positions match TRBD2. The CDR3 runs to 14 residues. With V trimmed by 4 bases and J by 5 bases, 2 bases remained unmatched. In nucleotides, the CDR3 is TGTGCCAGCAGTTCCGGACTAGCGACCGGGGAGCTGTTTTTT. Its protein is CASSSGLATGELFF.

The V call is TRBV4-2, the J call TRBJ2-1; tentative D call: TRBD1 (6 bases). The J call may be wrong; the DNA end is better matched by TRBJ2-7. Per germline, CDR1 LGHNA and CDR2 YNFKEQ. The CDR3 runs 16 residues. This CDR3 reads CASSQDQDSPYNEQYF. The CDR3 bases are TGTGCCAGCAGCCAAGATCAGGACAGCCCCTACAATGAGCAGTACTTC.

The sample holds many counts of this clonotype. The J gene is TRBJ2-5, the V gene TRBV4-2; D remains ambiguous. With 1 base removed from V and 5 bases from J, the gap between germline ends came to 11 bases. Germline CDR1 LGHNA, CDR2 YNFKEQ. The CDR3 runs to 14 residues. The CDR3 DNA follows: TGTGCCAGCAGCCAAGGGGCAAGAAGGGAGACCCAGTACTTC. It codes for CASSQGARRETQYF.

For this clonotype: The junction and the germline gene differ at one end; a read error may be behind it. J is TRBJ1-6 and V is TRBV3-1; the D gene is possibly TRBD1 (5 bases). The CDR3 runs 16 residues. From germline, CDR1 is LGHDT and CDR2 YNNKEL (reference sequence). DNA for the CDR3: TGTGCCAGCAACCAAGATGGCCAGGGAAATAATTCACCCCTCCACTTT. This codes for CASNQDGQGNNSPLHF.

The J gene is TRBJ2-5, the V gene TRBV18, with 8 nucleotides matching TRBD1. Germline CDR1 is KGHSH and CDR2 is LQKENI. V trimming: 3 bases; J trimming: 11 bases; junction bases outside the gene matches: 5. CDR3 length equals 12 residues. DNA for the CDR3: TGTGCCAGCTCACCGGACAGGGAGAGGCAGTACTTC. This encodes CASSPDRERQYF. Looking up the rest from reference TRBV18 and TRBJ2-5 gives the full variable domain: NAGVMQNPRHLVRRRGQEARLRCSPMKGHSHVYWYRQLPEEGLKFMVYLQKENIIDESGMPKERFSAEFPKEGPSILRIQQVVRGDSAAYFCASSPDRERQYFGPGTRLLVL.

This clonotype was picked up a small number of times. CDR3 region: CASSKGPRSNQPQHF. The CDR3 DNA follows: TGTGCCAGCAGCAAAGGCCCTCGGAGCAATCAGCCCCAGCATTTT. The chain couples TRBV21-1 to TRBJ1-5. TRBV21-1 constitutes a pseudogene. CDR3 length: 15 residues.

The J gene is TRBJ1-5, the V gene TRBV20-1; D may be TRBD1 (5 bases). This CDR3 is 15 amino acids long. The germline CDR1 and CDR2 sequences are DFQATT and SNEGSKA (reference sequence). With 3 bases removed from V and 3 bases from J, the gap between germline ends came to 15 bases. This CDR3 reads CSASVSGRDNQPQHF. The CDR3 nucleotides are TGCAGTGCTAGCGTGAGCGGCAGGGACAATCAGCCCCAGCATTTT.

The sample holds many counts of this clonotype. The V gene is TRBV20-1, the J gene TRBJ2-7; unclear D gene. Trimming left V 3 bases short and J 2 bases short, with 2 bases between. CDR1 DFQATT and CDR2 SNEGSKA come from the germline V gene (reference sequence). The CDR3 contains 10 residues. The CDR3 reads CSASPYEQYF. For the CDR3, the DNA is TGCAGTGCTAGCCCCTACGAGCAGTACTTC.

This clonotype was detected only a few times. The V call is TRBV15, the J call TRBJ1-6, with D uncertain. Deletions cut 3 bases from V and 7 bases from J, with 4 bases between. The CDR3 runs 12 residues. CDR1 LNHNV and CDR2 YYDKDF come from the germline V gene (reference sequence). This CDR3 is CATSRVNSPLHF. Here the CDR3 DNA reads TGTGCCACCAGCAGGGTCAATTCACCCCTCCACTTT.

The chain carries TRBV11-2 and TRBJ2-5; the D gene is possibly TRBD2 (6 bases). The J call may be mistaken, given a closer DNA end match to TRBJ2-7. The CDR3 totals 15 residues. Germline CDR1 is SGHAT and CDR2 is FQNNGV. CDR3 sequence: CASSSIKTSLCEQYF. The CDR3 DNA is TGTGCCAGCAGCTCCATCAAGACTAGTTTGTGCGAGCAGTACTTC.

The sample holds a few counts of this clonotype. V is TRBV10-3 and J is TRBJ1-2; maybe TRBD1 (5 bases). Trimming took 0 bases from V and 7 from J, leaving 15 bases between them. The CDR3 has 15 residues. CDR1 is ENHRY and CDR2 is SYGVKD in the germline V gene. The CDR3 DNA sequence: TGTGCCATCAGTGAGTCGACTGGGGGAGGAAGTGGCTACACCTTC. This gives the protein CAISESTGGGSGYTF.

At least ten counts were recorded for this clonotype. The V call is TRBV5-1, the J call TRBJ1-4; no definite D call. The CDR3 spans 12 residues. V lost 3 bases, J lost 4 bases, and 4 bases lay in between. Germline V CDR1 and CDR2: SGHRS, YFSETQ. The CDR3 bases are TGCGCCAGCAGCTACGGTAATGAAAAACTGTTTTTT. Protein sequence: CASSYGNEKLFF.

This chain links TRBV20-1 with TRBJ2-3; possibly TRBD1 for D (6 bases). Germline assignment: CDR1 DFQATT and CDR2 SNEGSKA (reference sequence). The CDR3 extends over 14 amino acids. Deletions cut 1 base from V and 6 bases from J, with 14 bases between. The CDR3 DNA is TGCAGTGCTAGAGGGGTCAGGGGAGAGGATACGCAGTATTTT. It encodes CSARGVRGEDTQYF.

The V gene is TRBV19, the J gene TRBJ1-1; D is possibly TRBD1 (5 bases). Germline V gene lookup returns CDR1 LNHDA and CDR2 SQIVND (reference sequence). The CDR3 is made up of 15 amino acids. V was clipped by 1 base and J by 1 base, with 10 bases between them. The CDR3 DNA sequence: TGTGCCAGTAGTATAGGCGGACACTCGAACACTGAAGCTTTCTTT. It translates to CASSIGGHSNTEAFF. The full variable domain, rest sourced from reference TRBV19 and TRBJ1-1, is DGGITQSPKYLFRKEGQNVTLSCEQNLNHDAMYWYRQDPGQGLRLIYYSQIVNDFQKGDIAEGYSVSREKKESFPLTVTSAQKNPTAFYLCASSIGGHSNTEAFFGQGTRLTVV.

This clonotype has only one observation. At one end, the junction sequence differs from germline, possibly due to a read error. The chain couples TRBV6-6 to TRBJ1-2; 9 bases fit TRBD1. Germline V gene lookup returns CDR1 MNHNY and CDR2 SVGAGI (reference sequence). This CDR3 is built from 13 residues. CDR3 sequence: CAGSLTGGIGYTF. DNA of the CDR3: TGTGCCGGCAGTCTTACAGGGGGCATTGGCTACACCTTC.

The rearrangement joins TRBV19 to TRBJ2-4; perhaps TRBD1 as D (6 bases). The DNA end favors TRBJ2-7, so the J call may be wrong. Germline V gene sequence: CDR1 LNHDA, CDR2 SQIVND (reference sequence). This CDR3 has 15 amino acids. The CDR3 coding sequence is TGTGCCAGTAGTATGGGCCAGGGGAGCGCCTACGAGCAGTACTTC. This sequence encodes CASSMGQGSAYEQYF.

V usage is TRBV5-6 and J usage is TRBJ2-5, with a tentative D call TRBD2 (6 bases). The J call is uncertain, as TRBJ2-1 better fits the DNA end. CDR1 and CDR2 from the germline V gene are SGHDT and YYEEEE. The CDR3 covers 14 residues. CDR3 bases: TGTGCCAGCAGCTCTACGGGACTCCAAGAGACCCAGTTCTTC. Protein sequence: CASSSTGLQETQFF.

This clonotype was found a few times. The chain has TRBV5-6 and TRBJ2-3, with TRBD2 matching over 8 bases. Germline V gene data show CDR1 as SGHDT and CDR2 as YYEEEE. The J segment lost 5 bases and the V segment lost 2 bases, leaving 10 bases of the junction unmatched. The CDR3 consists of 16 residues. This chain's CDR3 is CASSFPGTRAKDTQYF. The CDR3 bases are TGTGCCAGCAGCTTTCCCGGGACTAGGGCCAAAGATACGCAGTATTTT.

The chain links TRBV20-1 to TRBJ1-1; D ambiguous. CDR3 size: 14 residues. Germline V lookup: CDR1 DFQATT, CDR2 SNEGSKA (reference sequence). Between the trimmed V and J ends, which lost 2 bases and 8 bases, there was a span of 18 bases. The CDR3 DNA reads TGCAGTGCTAGAACGCCTCCGGCAGGAACCGAAGCTTTCTTT. Translated: CSARTPPAGTEAFF.

A few counts support this clonotype. The chain links TRBV28 to TRBJ2-7; D perhaps matches TRBD1 (5 bases). V lost 4 bases and J lost 1, with 11 bases in between. CDR1 MDHEN and CDR2 SYDVKM come from the germline V gene. The CDR3 has 14 residues. DNA for the CDR3: TGTGCCAGCAGTTGGGGCGAGCCATCCTACGAGCAGTACTTC. It translates to CASSWGEPSYEQYF.

This clonotype has a handful of counts. V is TRBV12-3 or TRBV12-4 and J is TRBJ2-5, with TRBD2 matching over 8 bases. V dropped 5 bases and J dropped 0; count of bases not matched to a gene: 5. The CDR3 has 15 residues. Here the CDR3 reads CASSTSGPYQETQYF. For the CDR3, the DNA is TGTGCCAGCAGTACTAGCGGCCCGTACCAAGAGACCCAGTACTTC.